Presented here are 7 T cell receptor beta chains from one specimen sequenced in a study of beta chain features in type 1 diabetes. Study-level points and caveats: Among all four CD4+ subsets, Type 1 diabetes patients had TCRB CDR3s that were moderately but significantly shorter.

Their cognate antigens are unknown. What was sequenced were expressed TCRB transcripts, since all of the isolated RNA had been reverse transcribed. Profiling relied on immunoSEQ multiplex PCR, and the TCRdb table lists in-frame clones only, not all of them. The repertoire consists of about 240,000 clones, with 11% to 15% occurring once and the leading ten covering roughly 0.019%. The specimen was naive CD4+ T cells from blood. Every receptor here comes from a man aged 25 to 40 with type 1 diabetes.

The rearrangement links TRBV16 to TRBJ1-1; possibly TRBD1 for D (5 bases). The CDR3 spans 13 residues. CDR1 is KGHSY and CDR2 is FQNENV in the germline V gene. The V end was cut by 4 bases, the J end by 7 bases, with 13 bases between. The DNA for the CDR3 is TGTGCCAGCAGCCCCATGGGGGGTGGTGAAGCTTTCTTT. Its translation is CASSPMGGGEAFF. Looking up the rest from reference TRBV16 and TRBJ1-1 gives the full variable domain: GEEVAQTPKHLVRGEGQKAKLYCAPIKGHSYVFWYQQVLKNEFKFLISFQNENVFDETGMPKERFSAKCLPNSPCSLEIQATKLEDSAVYFCASSPMGGGEAFFGQGTRLTVV.

This chain connects TRBV25-1 to TRBJ2-7, with 12 bases fitting TRBD2. Per the germline V gene, CDR1 is MGHDK and CDR2 is SYGVNS. The CDR3 contains 13 residues. The J segment lost 6 bases and the V segment lost 7 bases, leaving 4 bases of the junction unmatched. The CDR3 is CASTSGGAREQYF. Here the CDR3 DNA reads TGTGCCAGCACTAGCGGGGGGGCCCGCGAGCAGTACTTC.

There are a few counts of this clone. The V and J genes are TRBV5-1 and TRBJ2-7; TRBD1 matches 9 bases. The CDR3 extends over 15 amino acids. The V and J ends lost 0 bases and 5 bases, in that order; junction bases with no gene match: 6. In germline, CDR1 is SGHRS, CDR2 YFSETQ. The CDR3 protein is CASSLGDRDIHEQYF. As DNA, the CDR3 is TGCGCCAGCAGCTTGGGGGACAGGGACATCCACGAGCAGTACTTC.

This clone was seen more than once but under ten times. CDR3 coding DNA: TGTGCCAGCAGGGCAGGGCTCTCTGGGGCCAACGTCCTGACTTTC. It specifies CASRAGLSGANVLTF. This chain connects TRBV6-1 to TRBJ2-6, with D perhaps matching TRBD1 (5 bases). The CDR3 runs to 15 residues. V dropped 6 bases and J dropped 0 bases, with 9 bases sitting between them. From germline, CDR1 is MNHNS and CDR2 SASEGT.

The chain employs TRBV27 and TRBJ2-7, with 7 nucleotides matching TRBD2. CDR3 size: 15 residues. J lost 2 bases, V lost 10 bases, and 14 bases had no gene match. Germline V gene lookup returns CDR1 MNHEY and CDR2 SMNVEV (reference sequence). In nucleotides, the CDR3 is TGTGCCATGAGGATAGCGGGCTGCGACACCTACGAGCAGTACTTC. This sequence encodes CAMRIAGCDTYEQYF.

The chain is built from TRBV19 and TRBJ1-4; no definite D call. Germline V gene lookup returns CDR1 LNHDA and CDR2 SQIVND (reference sequence). V lost 7 bases and J 10 bases, leaving 13 bases between the germline ends. The CDR3 runs to 12 residues. The CDR3: CASTPHGGKLFF. CDR3 in DNA: TGTGCCAGTACCCCCCACGGAGGAAAACTGTTTTTT. Full variable domain (rest looked up from reference TRBV19 and TRBJ1-4): DGGITQSPKYLFRKEGQNVTLSCEQNLNHDAMYWYRQDPGQGLRLIYYSQIVNDFQKGDIAEGYSVSREKKESFPLTVTSAQKNPTAFYLCASTPHGGKLFFGSGTQLSVL.

This chain uses TRBV9 with TRBJ2-3; maybe TRBD1 (5 bases). The CDR3 sequence is 16 residues long. V was shortened by 4 bases and J by 1 base, with 16 bases between the two germline ends. Germline CDR1 reads SGDLS; CDR2 reads YYNGEE. CDR3 in amino acids: CASSPPQGGGTDTQYF. DNA of the CDR3: TGTGCCAGCAGCCCCCCGCAGGGCGGAGGCACAGATACGCAGTATTTT.